This T cell receptor beta chain was profiled in a study of blood T cell repertoires in COVID-19. For the study at large: Samples came from the United States, Italy and Spain, spanning acute and convalescent COVID-19.

The germline gives CDR1 LNHDA, CDR2 SQIVND (reference sequence). V shed 5 bases and J 8 bases; nucleotides not matched to a gene: 10. CDR3 length: 16 amino acids. Per the study methods: Nucleated cell counts were estimated from reference gene primer amplification. Libraries were prepared by immunoSEQ multiplex PCR; TCRdb keeps only in-frame clonotypes and omits some of them. V and J calls plus clone size are reproduced from that table; the DNA served to infer D and trimming. The table shows about 190,000 clones, with 84% occurring only once. The sequenced material came from peripheral blood. The sequence was collected from a woman aged 70-85 years with active or convalescent COVID-19. The rearrangement links TRBV19 to TRBJ1-6; 9 positions agree with TRBD1. The CDR3 protein is CASSPRDRAVHSPLHF. The CDR3 nucleotides read TGTGCCAGTAGTCCCCGGGACAGGGCGGTTCATTCACCCCTCCACTTT.